This TCR beta chain was retrieved from a study of CD8+CD57+ T cells in acquired aplastic anemia. V dropped 0 bases and J dropped 4 bases, with 13 bases sitting between them. The germline V gene encodes CDR1 SGDLS and CDR2 YYNGEE. The CDR3 loop spans 15 amino acids. According to the study, genomic DNA was the template for TCR beta VDJ and CDR3 profiling. TCRdb recomputed calls from the reads with MiXCR, one row per CDR3 protein. The table lists more than 150,000 distinct CDR3 sequences, approximately 48% of them singletons. Only patients with CD8+CD57+ cell expansion on flow cytometry were chosen for sequencing.

Sample: sorted CD4+, CD8+, or CD8+CD57+ T cells (not recorded which) from PBMCs. The source of this sequence is a human donor with aplastic anemia. V gene TRBV9 combines with J gene TRBJ1-1, with D hard to call. The CDR3 reads CASSVEGGRVTEAFF. The CDR3 nucleotides read TGTGCCAGCAGCGTAGAAGGAGGGCGAGTCACTGAAGCTTTCTTT.